A single sample gave rise to the 27 T cell receptor beta chains below, sequenced in a study of shared clonotypes between healthy human individuals. The protocol was immunoSEQ multiplex PCR, while the TCRdb copy is restricted to in-frame clones and leaves out a portion. The sample records about 560,000 clones, around 81% being singletons. The material sequenced was PBMCs. All receptors come from a woman aged 40-49 years in good health. Some clones in this sample may be carry-over from other donors' samples.

This chain connects TRBV30 to TRBJ2-1, with TRBD2 matching over 8 bases. Trimming at V came to 0 bases and at J to 4 bases, leaving 5 bases not matched to a gene. Germline-derived CDR1 and CDR2 are GTSNPN and SVGIG (reference sequence). The CDR3 sequence is 15 residues long. The CDR3 protein is CAWSVRLAGYNEQFF. CDR3 nucleotide sequence: TGTGCCTGGAGTGTACGTCTAGCGGGTTACAATGAGCAGTTCTTC.

This rearrangement joins TRBV9 to TRBJ2-7; D not certain. V was trimmed by 3 bases and J by 1 base, leaving 11 bases between them. Germline lookup yields CDR1 SGDLS and CDR2 YYNGEE. The CDR3 runs to 14 residues. CDR3 in amino acids: CASSAEGRSYEQYF. CDR3 DNA: TGTGCCAGCAGCGCAGAAGGTAGATCCTACGAGCAGTACTTC.

The J gene is TRBJ1-2, the V gene TRBV7-3; unclear D gene. Germline V gives CDR1 SGHTA, CDR2 FQGTGA. CDR3 length equals 13 residues. V was pared by 5 bases and J by 8 bases, with 15 bases between. The CDR3 region has the DNA TGTGCCAGCAGCCAAGGAGGAGGGCAAGGCTACACCTTC. It specifies CASSQGGGQGYTF.

V and J are TRBV9 and TRBJ1-3; no clear D gene. The CDR3 runs to 15 residues. The V and J ends lost 0 bases and 0 bases respectively, with 7 bases between them. CDR1 and CDR2 (germline): SGDLS, YYNGEE. The CDR3 spells CASSVDVSSGNTIYF. The CDR3 DNA reads as TGTGCCAGCAGCGTAGATGTGAGCTCTGGAAACACCATATATTTT.

This chain uses TRBV29-1 with TRBJ2-7; D might be TRBD1 (9 bases). CDR3 length: 15 amino acids. V was cut by 3 bases and J by 2 bases, with 17 bases left in between. Germline V gene data show CDR1 as SQVTM and CDR2 as ANQGSEA. In nucleotides, the CDR3 is TGCAGCGTTGAGGGCGGGGGGACAGGGACCTACGAGCAGTACTTC. Its protein product is CSVEGGGTGTYEQYF.

The gene calls are TRBV9 and TRBJ1-4, with D hard to call. Germline-derived CDR1 and CDR2 are SGDLS and YYNGEE. V was trimmed by 0 bases and J by 7 bases, leaving 13 bases between them. The CDR3 is 15 amino acids. The CDR3 region is CASSVGPQSGEKLFF. CDR3 DNA sequence: TGTGCCAGCAGCGTAGGACCCCAGTCGGGTGAAAAACTGTTTTTT.

The rearrangement uses TRBV2 and TRBJ2-2, with TRBD1 identical over 7 bases. The CDR3 is 15 amino acids. Germline lookup yields CDR1 SNHLY and CDR2 FYNNEI. V lost 2 bases to trimming and J lost 5 bases; unmatched junction nucleotides: 5. The CDR3 DNA reads TGTGCCAGCAGTGAACTACAGGGGTGGACCGGGGAGCTGTTTTTT. It is translated as CASSELQGWTGELFF.

In its sample, this clone was seen a few times. For the CDR3, the DNA is TGTGCCAGCAGGGGAGGGGGTCTGAGCTCCTACAATGAGCAGTTCTTC. Its protein product is CASRGGGLSSYNEQFF. The chain couples TRBV2 to TRBJ2-1, with D maybe TRBD2 (7 bases). CDR1 is SNHLY, CDR2 FYNNEI, per germline. V was shortened by 6 bases and J by 0 bases, with 15 bases between the two germline ends. This CDR3 comprises 16 residues.

This clone was counted once. A far larger clone is a single base away, which makes a read error likely. The chain has TRBV6-4 and TRBJ2-2; a weak D match, TRBD2 (5 bases). The CDR3 is made up of 13 amino acids. Germline CDR1 reads MRHNA; CDR2 reads SNTAGT. The CDR3 loop reads CASSADDTGEPFF. DNA for the CDR3: TGTGCCAGCAGTGCGGACGACACCGGGGAGCCGTTTTTT.

This clone was recorded once. The V gene is TRBV6-5, the J gene TRBJ1-1, with D possibly being TRBD1 (6 bases). The V end was cut by 5 bases, the J end by 4 bases, with 11 bases between. This CDR3 has 13 amino acids. The V gene's germline CDR1 is MNHEY and CDR2 SVGAGI. CDR3 sequence reads: CASSRNRATEAFF. CDR3 nucleotide sequence: TGTGCCAGCAGTAGGAACAGGGCCACTGAAGCTTTCTTT.

Comment on this clone: A far bigger clonotype differs at one base, so this is likely a read error. The genes are TRBV7-3 and TRBJ1-5; no firm D call. This CDR3 comprises 16 residues. Germline V gene lookup returns CDR1 SGHTA and CDR2 FQGTGA. This chain's CDR3 is CASNLGGGRDNQPQHF. The CDR3 region has the DNA TGTGCCAGCAACTTAGGTGGAGGGCGGGACAATCAGCCCCAGCATTTT.

The V gene is TRBV9, the J gene TRBJ2-5; D is perhaps TRBD1 (5 bases). Germline CDR1 reads SGDLS; CDR2 reads YYNGEE. Trimming took off 0 bases at V and 2 bases at J, with 11 bases between the two ends. The CDR3 has 15 amino acids. CDR3 coding DNA: TGTGCCAGCAGCGTAGCCCCGCAGGGTCAAGAGACCCAGTACTTC. Translation: CASSVAPQGQETQYF.

V is TRBV28 and J is TRBJ2-1, with D perhaps TRBD2 (5 bases). CDR3 size: 15 residues. Germline V CDR1 and CDR2: MDHEN, SYDVKM. With 3 bases removed from V and 8 bases from J, the gap between germline ends came to 17 bases. Here the CDR3 DNA reads TGTGCCAGCAGTTTCGTGGGAGAGGCGCGCGATGAGCAGTTCTTC. Amino acid sequence: CASSFVGEARDEQFF.

Ten or more counts support this clone. Different DNA sequences within this sample yield the same CDR3. The CDR3 region is CASSFQQGALHF. CDR3 DNA: TGTGCCAGCAGCTTCCAACAGGGGGCCCTCCACTTT. This chain joins TRBV7-8 and TRBJ1-6; TRBD1 agrees at 8 bases. The junction had 3 bases not matched to a gene; V was cut back by 3 bases and J by 14 bases. The CDR3 runs 12 residues. In germline, CDR1 is SGHVS, CDR2 FQNEAQ. Filled out from reference TRBV7-8 and TRBJ1-6, the complete variable domain reads GAGVSQSPRYKVAKRGQDVALRCDPISGHVSLFWYQQALGQGPEFLTYFQNEAQLDKSGLPSDRFFAERPEGSVSTLKIQRTQQEDSAVYLCASSFQQGALHFGNGTRLTVT.

About this clone: Distinct nucleotide sequences in the sample also encode this CDR3. The V call is TRBV19, the J call TRBJ2-7, with 12 bases aligning to TRBD1. CDR1 is LNHDA and CDR2 is SQIVND in the germline V gene (reference sequence). This CDR3 comprises 15 residues. V gave up 4 bases and J gave up 4 bases; unmatched junction bases: 5. DNA of the CDR3: TGTGCCAGTAGTACCCAGGGACAGGGGGCATACGAGCAGTACTTC. Its translation: CASSTQGQGAYEQYF.

The sample holds one count of this clone. This chain joins TRBV7-9 and TRBJ2-7, with TRBD1 matching 7 bases. V lost 8 bases, J lost 0 bases, and 4 bases stayed unmatched. Germline lookup yields CDR1 SEHNR and CDR2 FQNEAQ (reference sequence). The CDR3 totals 13 residues. This CDR3 is CASRDRTSYEQYF. CDR3 bases: TGTGCCAGCCGGGACAGAACCTCCTACGAGCAGTACTTC. Based on the CDR3 plus reference TRBV7-9 and TRBJ2-7, the full variable domain is DTGVSQNPRHKITKRGQNVTFRCDPISEHNRLYWYRQTLGQGPEFLTYFQNEAQLEKSRLLSDRFSAERPKGSFSTLEIQRTEQGDSAMYLCASRDRTSYEQYFGPGTRLTVT.

This chain uses TRBV5-7 with TRBJ1-3; 8 nucleotides line up with TRBD1. TRBV5-7 is an open reading frame whose function is uncertain. The length of the CDR3 is 16 residues. The junction had 7 bases not matched to a gene; V was cut back by 4 bases and J by 1 base. This chain's CDR3 is CASSRGQGISGNTIYF. For the CDR3, the DNA is TGTGCCAGCAGCCGTGGACAGGGTATTTCTGGAAACACCATATATTTT.

About this clone itself: A far larger clone is one base from this, pointing to a likely read error. The chain uses TRBV30 and TRBJ2-7; possible D gene TRBD2, 6 bases. Germline V CDR1 and CDR2: GTSNPN, SVGIG (reference sequence). This CDR3 is 12 amino acids long. CDR3 protein: CARSRRGYEQYF. CDR3 sequence (DNA): TGTGCCCGGAGTAGGAGGGGATACGAGCAGTACTTC. Drawing the rest from reference TRBV30 and TRBJ2-7, the complete variable domain is SQTIHQWPATLVQPVGSPLSLECTVEGTSNPNLYWYRQAAGRGLQLLFYSVGIGQISSEVPQNLSASRPQDRQFILSSKKLLLSDSGFYLCARSRRGYEQYFGPGTRLTVT.

The chain has TRBV20-1 and TRBJ1-3; no reliable D call. The CDR3 sequence is 10 residues long. The germline gives CDR1 DFQATT, CDR2 SNEGSKA (reference sequence). Trimming took off 6 bases at V and 7 bases at J, with 7 bases between the two ends. DNA for the CDR3: TGCAGTGCCCAGTCCAACACCATATATTTT. It codes for CSAQSNTIYF.

As to this clone: One base away lies a much larger clone, so this may be a sequencing read error. This chain uses TRBV5-6 with TRBJ2-7, with D possibly matching TRBD2 (5 bases). The germline V gene encodes CDR1 SGHDT and CDR2 YYEEEE. The ends were cut back, 3 bases at V and 2 bases at J, with 15 bases in the middle. This CDR3 has 15 residues. This CDR3 is CASSWTRENPYEQYF. The DNA for the CDR3 is TGTGCCAGCAGCTGGACCCGGGAAAACCCCTACGAGCAGTACTTC.

This clone was picked up one time. This chain uses TRBV6-1 with TRBJ2-1; tentatively, D is TRBD2 (6 bases). V lost 6 bases and J lost 5, with 23 bases in between. The CDR3 runs 17 residues. Germline V gives CDR1 MNHNS, CDR2 SASEGT. The CDR3 DNA reads TGTGCCAGCAGCGAACCTGAGAGACGGGAGATCGACAATGAGCAGTTCTTC. This encodes CASSEPERREIDNEQFF.

This chain links TRBV14 with TRBJ2-7, with TRBD2 matching 8 bases. V gave up 3 bases and J gave up 0 bases; unmatched junction bases: 1. The CDR3 spans 14 residues. The germline gives CDR1 SGHDN, CDR2 FVKESK. This CDR3 reads CASSQGLVSYEQYF. The CDR3, as DNA: TGTGCCAGCAGCCAGGGACTAGTCTCCTACGAGCAGTACTTC.

The chain has TRBV28 and TRBJ2-2; the D gene could be TRBD1 or TRBD2 (6 bases each). The CDR3 sequence is 18 residues long. Germline V CDR1 and CDR2: MDHEN, SYDVKM. V was pared by 5 bases and J by 3 bases, with 22 bases between. The CDR3 bases are TGTGCCAGCAGTCCCCGGGGTTTAGGGGGGCGAGACACCGGGGAGCTGTTTTTT. Residues: CASSPRGLGGRDTGELFF.

The chain joins TRBV7-3 to TRBJ1-5, with a possible D match to TRBD1 (6 bases). The CDR3 has 13 amino acids. V shed 1 base and J shed 10 bases, with 11 bases lying between them. CDR1 and CDR2 from the germline V gene are SGHTA and FQGTGA. The CDR3 sequence: CASSLNGGTPQHF. The CDR3 DNA reads as TGTGCCAGCAGCTTAAATGGGGGGACACCCCAGCATTTT.

The chain links TRBV5-6 to TRBJ2-5, with D perhaps being TRBD1 or TRBD2 (5 bases each). The CDR3 has 16 residues. Per germline, CDR1 SGHDT and CDR2 YYEEEE. Trimming cost V 0 bases and J 2 bases, with 14 bases left between them. The CDR3, as DNA: TGTGCCAGCAGCTTGGCCGGGGCAGGAAATCAAGAGACCCAGTACTTC. This encodes CASSLAGAGNQETQYF.

The CDR3 region has the DNA TGTGCCAGCAGCGTACAGGGGCCCCCCCGGACTAACTATGGCTACACCTTC. It codes for CASSVQGPPRTNYGYTF. The chain employs TRBV28 and TRBJ1-2; TRBD1 aligns across 7 bases. CDR3 length: 17 residues. V lost 6 bases to trimming and J lost 0 bases; unmatched junction nucleotides: 13. Germline CDR1 and CDR2: MDHEN and SYDVKM.

The V and J genes are TRBV2 and TRBJ2-1, with D hard to call. The CDR3 has 13 amino acids. Germline V gene sequence: CDR1 SNHLY, CDR2 FYNNEI. Trimming removed 7 bases at V and 0 bases at J, with 7 bases between. This CDR3 is CASILSSYNEQFF. The CDR3 DNA follows: TGTGCCAGCATCCTAAGCTCCTACAATGAGCAGTTCTTC.